This T cell receptor (beta chain) comes out of a study of blood T cells in healthy people across ages. Overall study results and limits: While age rose, TCR beta diversity per million T cells dropped in a roughly linear way.

Remarks on this clonotype: No antigen is known for it.

Next came a second PCR, run for about 6 to 11 cycles, which used a sample-barcoded 5' primer along with a J-beta primer mix. Each cDNA molecule was tagged by a template-switch adaptor with 12 random nucleotides. The study obtained at least 3 million CDR3-containing paired-end reads from every sample. TCRdb re-called the 5' RACE reads through MiXCR, storing one row per CDR3 protein. The sample has around 970,000 distinct CDR3 sequences, about 53% seen once. Extractions gave at least 5 micrograms of total RNA per sample. Germline CDR1 is MGHRA and CDR2 is YSYEKL. This CDR3 comprises 15 residues. V shed 4 bases, J shed 2 bases, and the junction held 7 bases outside the gene matches.

The specimen sequenced was blood. The origin of this receptor is a woman aged 55-69 years in good health. V is TRBV4-1 and J is TRBJ1-2, with 7 bases matching TRBD1. The CDR3 coding sequence is TGCGCCAGCAGCCCGTGGGACAGAACGAACTATGGCTACACCTTC. Residues: CASSPWDRTNYGYTF.